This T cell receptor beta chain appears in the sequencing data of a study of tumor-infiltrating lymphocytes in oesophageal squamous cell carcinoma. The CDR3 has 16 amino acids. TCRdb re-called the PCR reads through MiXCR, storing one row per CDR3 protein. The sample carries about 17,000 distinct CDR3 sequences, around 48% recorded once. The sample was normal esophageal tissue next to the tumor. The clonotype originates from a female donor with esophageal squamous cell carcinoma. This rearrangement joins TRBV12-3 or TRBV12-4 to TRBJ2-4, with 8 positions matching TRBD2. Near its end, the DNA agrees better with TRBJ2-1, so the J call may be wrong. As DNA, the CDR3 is TGTGCCAGCAGGCCCCGAGAGCGGGGGTCTTACAATGAGCAGTTCTTC. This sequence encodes CASRPRERGSYNEQFF.